This TCR beta chain was observed in a study of CD8 T cells in ankylosing spondylitis. This clonotype has more than one count but fewer than ten. Antigen specificity is unknown. Germline trimming cut 2 bases from V and 2 bases from J; bases unmatched to any gene: 1. Germline values: CDR1 KGHDR, CDR2 SFDVKD. The CDR3 covers 14 residues. Each CDR3 protein gets one entry after TCRdb re-called the 5' RACE reads with MiXCR. In the table there are about 110,000 distinct CDR3 sequences, less than 25% of which are singletons. Study observations and caveats: Disease-linked clones, CD8+, were relatively rare in peripheral blood. Made up of about eight highly homologous variants, a TCR beta motif appeared characteristic of ankylosing spondylitis blood.

This chain connects TRBV24-1 to TRBJ2-5; 7 nucleotides match TRBD2. Input material: synovial fluid, either unsorted or a sorted T cell fraction (not recorded which). The source of this sequence is a male donor with ankylosing spondylitis. This chain's CDR3 is CATSDWGGQETQYF. CDR3 nucleotide sequence: TGTGCCACCAGTGATTGGGGGGGGCAAGAGACCCAGTACTTC.